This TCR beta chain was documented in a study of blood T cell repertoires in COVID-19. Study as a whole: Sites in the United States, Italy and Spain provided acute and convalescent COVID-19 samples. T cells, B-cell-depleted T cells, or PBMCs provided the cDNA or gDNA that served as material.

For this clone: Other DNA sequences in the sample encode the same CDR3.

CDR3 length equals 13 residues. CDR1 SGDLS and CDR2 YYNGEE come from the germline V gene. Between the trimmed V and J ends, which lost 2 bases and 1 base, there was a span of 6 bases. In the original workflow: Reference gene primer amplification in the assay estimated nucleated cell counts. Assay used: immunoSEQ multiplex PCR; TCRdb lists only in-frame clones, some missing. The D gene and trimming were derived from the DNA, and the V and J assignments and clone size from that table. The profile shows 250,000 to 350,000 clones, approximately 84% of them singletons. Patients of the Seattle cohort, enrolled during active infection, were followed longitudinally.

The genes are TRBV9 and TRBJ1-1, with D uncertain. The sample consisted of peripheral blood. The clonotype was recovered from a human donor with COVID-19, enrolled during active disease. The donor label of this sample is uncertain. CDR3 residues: CASSVSGNTEAFF. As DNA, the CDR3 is TGTGCCAGCAGCGTTTCGGGGAACACTGAAGCTTTCTTT. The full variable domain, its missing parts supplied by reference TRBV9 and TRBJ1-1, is DSGVTQTPKHLITATGQRVTLRCSPRSGDLSVYWYQQSLDQGLQFLIQYYNGEERAKGNILERFSAQQFPDLHSELNLSSLELGDSALYFCASSVSGNTEAFFGQGTRLTVV.